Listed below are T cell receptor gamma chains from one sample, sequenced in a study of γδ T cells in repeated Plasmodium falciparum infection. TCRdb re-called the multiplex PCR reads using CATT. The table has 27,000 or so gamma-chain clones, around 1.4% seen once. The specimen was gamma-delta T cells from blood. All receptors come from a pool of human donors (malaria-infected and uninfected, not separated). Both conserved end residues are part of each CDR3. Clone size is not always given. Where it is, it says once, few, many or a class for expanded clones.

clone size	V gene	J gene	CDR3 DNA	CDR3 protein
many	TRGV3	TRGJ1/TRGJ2	TGTGCCACCTGGGAATCGTATTATAAGAAACTCTTT	CATWESYYKKLF
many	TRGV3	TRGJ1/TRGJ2	TGTGCCACCTGGGACACGCCAGGGATCGATTATAAGAAACTCTTT	CATWDTPGIDYKKLF
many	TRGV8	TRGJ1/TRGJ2	TGTGCCACCTGGGAACGTTATTATAAGAAACTCTTT	CATWERYYKKLF
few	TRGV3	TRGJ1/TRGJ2	TGTGCCACCTGGGACGTTGCTACGGATTATTATAAGAAACTCTTT	CATWDVATDYYKKLF
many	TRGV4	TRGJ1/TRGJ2	TGTGCCACCTGGGATGGCCAAAATTATTATAAGAAACTCTTT	CATWDGQNYYKKLF
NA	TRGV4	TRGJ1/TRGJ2	TGTGCCACCTGGGATAAGGGCGGGCCAGAAGAGGATTATTATAAGAAACTCTTT	CATWDKGGPEEDYYKKLF
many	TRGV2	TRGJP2	TGTGCCACCTGGGAGGCGAGTAGTGATTGGATCAAGACGTTT	CATWEASSDWIKTF
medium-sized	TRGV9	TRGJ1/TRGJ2	TGTGCCTTTCCGAGGGATTATAAGAAACTCTTT	CAFPRDYKKLF
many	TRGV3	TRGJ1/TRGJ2	TGTGCCACCTGGGACAGATTGCATTATAAGAAACTCTTT	CATWDRLHYKKLF
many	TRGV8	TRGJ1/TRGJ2	TGTGCCACCTGGGATGGCCCCAATTATTATAAGAAACTCTTT	CATWDGPNYYKKLF
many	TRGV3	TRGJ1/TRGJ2	TGTGCCACCTGGTACCCCCATTATTATAAGAAACTCTTT	CATWYPHYYKKLF
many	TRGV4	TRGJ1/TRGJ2	TGTGCCACCTGGGATGTTCATTATTATAAGAAACTCTTT	CATWDVHYYKKLF
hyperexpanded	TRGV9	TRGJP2	TGTGCCTTGTGGGAGCCGGTCGGTAGTGATTGGATCAAGACGTTT	CALWEPVGSDWIKTF
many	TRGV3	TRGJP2	TGTGCCACCTGGGAGGGGGGTGATTGGATCAAGACGTTT	CATWEGGDWIKTF
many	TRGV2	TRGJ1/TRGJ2	TGTGCCACCTGGGACGGACCCCAAAATTATTATAAGAAACTCTTT	CATWDGPQNYYKKLF
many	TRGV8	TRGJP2	TGTGCCACCTGGGTTTGTAGTGATTGGATCAAGACGTTT	CATWVCSDWIKTF
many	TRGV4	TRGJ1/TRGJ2	TGTGCCACCTGGGATGGTCCGAGTGGGCTCCCTCCCTATTATAAGAAACTCTTT	CATWDGPSGLPPYYKKLF
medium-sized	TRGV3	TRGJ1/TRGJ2	TGTGCCACCTGGGACACCTATTATAAGAAACTCTTT	CATWDTYYKKLF
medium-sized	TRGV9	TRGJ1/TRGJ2	TGTGCCTTGTGGGGCCCCTATTATAAGAAACTCTTT	CALWGPYYKKLF
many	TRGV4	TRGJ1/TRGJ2	TGTGCCACCTGGGATGGTCTGGATTATTATAAGAAACTCTTT	CATWDGLDYYKKLF
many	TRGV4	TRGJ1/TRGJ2	TGTGCCACCTGGGATATCCTAAAGAAACTCTTT	CATWDILKKLF
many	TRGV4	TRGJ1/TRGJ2	TGTGCCACCTGGGATGGGCCCTTTTTGGATTATTATAAGAAACTCTTT	CATWDGPFLDYYKKLF
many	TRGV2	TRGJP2	TGTGCCACCTGGGACCTAAAAGATAGTAGTGATTGGATCAAGACGTTT	CATWDLKDSSDWIKTF
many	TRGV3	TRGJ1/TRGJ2	TGTGCCACCTGGGGTTCCTTTTATTATAAGAAACTCTTT	CATWGSFYYKKLF
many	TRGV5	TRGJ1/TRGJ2	TGTGCCACCTGGGACAGGCAAGAGAGGAAACTCTTT	CATWDRQERKLF
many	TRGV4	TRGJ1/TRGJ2	TGTGCCACCTGGGATGGGCAAAAGAATTATTATAAGAAACTCTTT	CATWDGQKNYYKKLF
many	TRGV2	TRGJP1	TGTGCCACCTGGGACGGGCAGAGGGGTTGGTTCAAGATATTT	CATWDGQRGWFKIF
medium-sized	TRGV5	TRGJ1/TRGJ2	TGTGCCACCTGGGACGGATATTATAAGAAACTCTTT	CATWDGYYKKLF
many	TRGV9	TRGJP	TGTGCCTTGTGGGAGGTGGAGAGAGAAAAGTTGGGCAAAAAAATCAAGGTATTT	CALWEVEREKLGKKIKVF
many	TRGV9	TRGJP	TGTGCCTTGTGGGAGGTGTCGGTGTTGGGCAAAAAAATCAAGGTATTT	CALWEVSVLGKKIKVF
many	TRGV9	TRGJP	TGTGCCTTGTGGGACTCCCCTTCCGAGTTGGGCAAAAAAATCAAGGTATTT	CALWDSPSELGKKIKVF
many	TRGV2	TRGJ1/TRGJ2	TGTGCCACCTGGGACGGGCCTCCGAATTATTATAAGAAACTCTTT	CATWDGPPNYYKKLF
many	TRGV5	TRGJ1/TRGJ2	TGTGCCACCTGGGACAGGCGGGGGTATTATAAGAAACTCTTT	CATWDRRGYYKKLF
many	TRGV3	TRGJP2	TGTGCCACCTGGGACAGGCCCCGATATAGTAGTGATTGGATCAAGACGTTT	CATWDRPRYSSDWIKTF
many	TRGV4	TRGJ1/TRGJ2	TGTGCCACCTGGGATTTCCCGCCGAATTATTATAAGAAACTCTTT	CATWDFPPNYYKKLF